Included here is one TCR beta chain sequence, with context. Its cognate antigen has yet to be identified. No per-base quality is available; no much larger clone lies one base away. The entry originates in a study of control samples from healthy donors and cancer patients (dated by TCRdb to 2020 to 2022). The method was the immunoSEQ multiplex PCR assay. TCRdb re-hosts the immuneACCESS table, in-frame sequences only. Its copies lack some clones; in the studies checked, an unresolved V gene accounts for under half of them, and the cause for the rest is not known. The sample table lists 140,000 to 150,000 clones, approximately 91% of them with a count of one. The ten biggest clones cover approximately 2.9% of the sample. In the germline V gene, CDR1 corresponds to MGHRA and CDR2 to YSYEKL. Inclusive of the bounding cysteine and phenylalanine, the CDR3 is 14 residues long. Solely the CDR3 DNA is kept, with 42 bases framed from the first base. A distance of 16 bases separates the germline ends of V and J, which lose 3 bases and 8 bases respectively.

The sequencing input was blood. Recombination connected TRBV4-1 to TRBJ1-2; the D gene remains uncertain. This clonotype was sampled from a man aged 25-45 years in good health. The sequence in DNA is TGCGCCAGCAGCCAGGGAAGGGAGGCCGGGGGCTACACCTTC. This is translated as CASSQGREAGGYTF.